A single sample is the source of the 5 T cell receptor beta chains below, sequenced in a study of molecular identifiers for immune sequencing clone quantification. TCRdb redid the calling of the PCR reads with MiXCR, one entry per CDR3 protein. This table has 79,000 or so distinct CDR3 sequences, approximately 25% appearing once. Specimen: naive CD8+ T cells from blood, with Jurkat cell RNA spiked in. Stated subset: FACS-sorted CD8+CD4-CCR7+CD45RA+ naive T cells. The receptors here all came from a human donor in good health. Some libraries in this study had Jurkat cell RNA spiked in.

This clonotype was seen ten or more times. This chain links TRBV27 with TRBJ1-5; no clear D gene. CDR3 length: 13 residues. Germline V CDR1 and CDR2: MNHEY, SMNVEV (reference sequence). V gave up 1 base and J gave up 4 bases, with 5 bases separating them. The CDR3 is CASSLWPNQPQHF. The CDR3 DNA follows: TGTGCCAGCAGTTTATGGCCGAATCAGCCCCAGCATTTT.

On this clonotype itself: A much larger clone lies a single base off, so this may be a read error. The chain combines TRBV6-5 with TRBJ2-7; weak D call: TRBD1 (6 bases). The CDR3 totals 14 residues. CDR1 is MNHEY and CDR2 is SVGAGI in the germline V gene. The CDR3 sequence: CASSYSVRGYEQCF. CDR3 coding DNA: TGTGCCAGCAGTTACTCGGTCAGGGGCTACGAGCAGTGCTTC.

This clonotype came up many times. This chain connects TRBV4-3 to TRBJ1-3; perhaps TRBD1 as D (6 bases). Trimming pared 0 bases from V and 0 bases from J, leaving 6 bases between. Germline lookup yields CDR1 LGHNA and CDR2 YSLEER. The CDR3 has 15 residues. CDR3: CASSQDRGSGNTIYF. CDR3 coding DNA: TGCGCCAGCAGCCAAGACAGGGGCTCTGGAAACACCATATATTTT.

This clonotype turned up a few times. The chain employs TRBV12-3 or TRBV12-4 and TRBJ1-1; D might be TRBD1 (5 bases). Trimming took off 3 bases at V and 1 base at J, with 6 bases between the two ends. This CDR3 is built from 13 residues. The CDR3 nucleotides are TGTGCCAGCAGTTTGGGGGGGAACACTGAAGCTTTCTTT. Translating gives CASSLGGNTEAFF.

The chain carries TRBV7-9 and TRBJ2-7, with D tentatively TRBD1 (5 bases). This CDR3 is 13 amino acids long. Germline assignment: CDR1 SEHNR and CDR2 FQNEAQ (reference sequence). The V end was cut by 5 bases, the J end by 3 bases, with 11 bases between. CDR3 sequence: CASSPPQGYEQYF. CDR3 nucleotide sequence: TGTGCCAGCAGCCCCCCGCAGGGCTACGAGCAGTACTTC. The whole variable domain, remainder taken from reference TRBV7-9 and TRBJ2-7, is DTGVSQNPRHKITKRGQNVTFRCDPISEHNRLYWYRQTLGQGPEFLTYFQNEAQLEKSRLLSDRFSAERPKGSFSTLEIQRTEQGDSAMYLCASSPPQGYEQYFGPGTRLTVT.